Shown below are 29 T cell receptor beta chains from a single sample sequenced in a study of graft-versus-host responses after intestinal transplantation. TCRdb's table, derived via immunoSEQ multiplex PCR, lists solely in-frame clones and lacks some. The sample includes under 150,000 clones, 85% to 95% of them seen just once. No cognate antigen is known for these TCRs. Sequenced here: unstimulated CD4+ T cells sorted from spleen or lymph node cells, sampled before intestinal transplant. The receptor source for this set is a human donor who received an intestinal transplant.

The rearrangement joins TRBV6-5 to TRBJ1-1; D not certain. CDR1 MNHEY and CDR2 SVGAGI come from the germline V gene. V shed 3 bases and J shed 4 bases, with 9 bases lying between them. CDR3 length: 13 residues. The CDR3 loop is CASSYSSRTEAFF. The CDR3 nucleotides read TGTGCCAGCAGTTATTCATCCCGCACTGAAGCTTTCTTT.

The chain is built from TRBV19 and TRBJ2-1, with D maybe TRBD2 (5 bases). This CDR3 has 13 residues. The germline V gene has CDR1 LNHDA and CDR2 SQIVND (reference sequence). Trimming cost V 5 bases and J 6 bases, with 11 bases left between them. CDR3 in DNA: TGTGCCAGTAGTTCGAGGGCCTCCAATGAGCAGTTCTTC. Translation: CASSSRASNEQFF.

The V and J genes are TRBV5-1 and TRBJ2-6; no clear D. This CDR3 region has 11 residues. The germline V gene has CDR1 SGHRS and CDR2 YFSETQ. V lost 0 bases to trimming and J lost 8 bases, with 0 bases between them. The CDR3 DNA is TGCGCCAGCAGCTTGGCCAACGTCCTGACTTTC. Translation gives CASSLANVLTF.

The genes are TRBV5-1 and TRBJ2-7; D might be TRBD2 (6 bases). Germline V gene sequence: CDR1 SGHRS, CDR2 YFSETQ. V was trimmed by 0 bases and J by 3 bases, leaving 13 bases between them. There are 15 residues in the CDR3. The CDR3 protein is CASSLGVAEFYEQYF. In nucleotides, the CDR3 is TGCGCCAGCAGCTTGGGGGTAGCGGAGTTCTACGAGCAGTACTTC.

The chain has TRBV28 and TRBJ1-1; D is perhaps TRBD1 (6 bases). Germline V gives CDR1 MDHEN, CDR2 SYDVKM. This CDR3 spans 15 amino acids. V dropped 5 bases and J dropped 3 bases, with 16 bases sitting between them. CDR3 protein: CASSITGLGDTEAFF. CDR3 bases: TGTGCCAGCAGTATAACAGGGTTGGGGGACACTGAAGCTTTCTTT. The whole variable domain, filled in from reference TRBV28 and TRBJ1-1, reads DVKVTQSSRYLVKRTGEKVFLECVQDMDHENMFWYRQDPGLGLRLIYFSYDVKMKEKGDIPEGYSVSREKKERFSLILESASTNQTSMYLCASSITGLGDTEAFFGQGTRLTVV.

This chain joins TRBV10-3 and TRBJ1-3; D unresolved. The CDR3 runs to 14 residues. V was pared by 2 bases and J by 2 bases, with 7 bases between. In germline, CDR1 is ENHRY, CDR2 SYGVKD. The CDR3 loop reads CAISETGTGNTIYF. The CDR3 DNA follows: TGTGCCATCAGTGAGACGGGTACTGGAAACACCATATATTTT.

As for this clone: A junction boundary mismatches the germline segment, possibly from a read error. The chain links TRBV7-7 to TRBJ1-1, with TRBD1 matching 9 bases. The germline gives CDR1 SSHAT, CDR2 FNYEAQ (reference sequence). CDR3 length: 15 residues. CDR3 amino acids: CASSLRTGAITEAFF. CDR3 DNA sequence: TGTGCTAGCAGCCTCCGGACAGGGGCCATCACTGAAGCTTTCTTT.

This chain joins TRBV7-9 and TRBJ2-7, with D possibly TRBD2 on 6 matching bases. V lost 8 bases, J lost 0 bases, and 14 bases lay in between. Germline values: CDR1 SEHNR, CDR2 FQNEAQ (reference sequence). This CDR3 contains 14 residues. The CDR3 DNA sequence: TGTGCCAGCGGCACGGGAGAGAGCTCCTACGAGCAGTACTTC. It translates to CASGTGESSYEQYF.

The chain combines TRBV29-1 with TRBJ2-1; possibly TRBD1 or TRBD2 for D (5 bases each). Trimming stripped 4 bases from V and 2 bases from J, with 12 bases between. Germline CDR1 reads SQVTM; CDR2 reads ANQGSEA. The CDR3 totals 14 residues. The CDR3 DNA is TGCAGCGTTGGACGGGGCATCGCCTACAATGAGCAGTTCTTC. It codes for CSVGRGIAYNEQFF.

The chain carries TRBV19 and TRBJ2-7; D is possibly TRBD1 or TRBD2 (5 bases each). Germline values: CDR1 LNHDA, CDR2 SQIVND (reference sequence). The CDR3 has 12 amino acids. The V and J ends lost 3 bases and 7 bases respectively, with 10 bases between them. CDR3 DNA sequence: TGTGCCAGTAGTATGGGACCGGGAGAGCAGTACTTC. Residues: CASSMGPGEQYF.

This chain links TRBV5-3 with TRBJ2-5; D perhaps matches TRBD2 (5 bases). The DNA matches TRBJ2-7 better at its end, which makes the J call doubtful. TRBV5-3 is flagged as an ORF with uncertain function. The CDR3 has 15 amino acids. This CDR3 reads CARWGRLLISYEQYF. The CDR3, as DNA: TGTGCCAGATGGGGTAGACTACTTATTTCCTACGAGCAGTACTTC.

About this clone itself: Relative to the germline gene, one junction end is altered; a read error may explain this. CDR3 nucleotides: TGTGCTAGCAGCCCGGGACCGATCACAGATACGCAGTATTTT. Translated: CASSPGPITDTQYF. This chain uses TRBV7-7 with TRBJ2-3; D tentatively reads TRBD1 or TRBD2 (5 bases each). The CDR3 is made up of 14 amino acids. Germline V lookup: CDR1 SSHAT, CDR2 FNYEAQ (reference sequence).

The V gene is TRBV25-1, the J gene TRBJ2-7; D gene ambiguous. V was shortened by 1 base and J by 3 bases, with 10 bases between the two germline ends. The CDR3 is made up of 14 amino acids. Germline assignment: CDR1 MGHDK and CDR2 SYGVNS. The CDR3: CASSESPMNYEQYF. CDR3 coding DNA: TGTGCCAGCAGTGAATCCCCCATGAACTACGAGCAGTACTTC.

V gene TRBV19 combines with J gene TRBJ2-3, with D tentatively TRBD2 (5 bases). V shed 6 bases and J shed 7 bases, with 14 bases lying between them. The CDR3 has 13 residues. Germline lookup yields CDR1 LNHDA and CDR2 SQIVND (reference sequence). CDR3 protein: CASRRAVSNTQYF. CDR3 DNA sequence: TGTGCCAGTAGGCGGGCCGTTTCAAATACGCAGTATTTT.

The chain recombines TRBV11-2 with TRBJ2-7; TRBD1 matches 7 bases. Unmatched junction bases numbered 11, after V lost 0 bases and J lost 3 bases. CDR1 SGHAT and CDR2 FQNNGV come from the germline V gene. The CDR3 is made up of 17 amino acids. CDR3 DNA: TGTGCCAGCAGCTTAGATCAGGGACAGACGGGCCGCTACGAGCAGTACTTC. Translating it yields CASSLDQGQTGRYEQYF.

This clone is a singleton in its sample. This sequence joins TRBV7-9 and TRBJ2-2; 15 nucleotides align to TRBD2. Per the germline V gene, CDR1 is SEHNR and CDR2 is FQNEAQ (reference sequence). This CDR3 has 19 residues. With V trimmed by 4 bases and J by 0 bases, 6 bases remained unmatched. This chain's CDR3 is CASSSGTSGRPANTGELFF. In DNA form, the CDR3 reads TGTGCCAGCAGCTCCGGGACTAGCGGGAGGCCCGCGAACACCGGGGAGCTGTTTTTT. Full variable domain (rest looked up from reference TRBV7-9 and TRBJ2-2): DTGVSQNPRHKITKRGQNVTFRCDPISEHNRLYWYRQTLGQGPEFLTYFQNEAQLEKSRLLSDRFSAERPKGSFSTLEIQRTEQGDSAMYLCASSSGTSGRPANTGELFFGEGSRLTVL.

This clone has only one observation. The J gene is TRBJ2-3, the V gene TRBV9; 12 nucleotides agree with TRBD2. Germline values: CDR1 SGDLS, CDR2 YYNGEE. This CDR3 contains 17 residues. V lost 3 bases to trimming and J lost 5 bases; unmatched junction nucleotides: 10. As DNA, the CDR3 is TGTGCCAGCAGCGCCGCTAGACTAGCGGGAGAAGGAGATACGCAGTATTTT. This encodes CASSAARLAGEGDTQYF.

The chain couples TRBV5-1 to TRBJ2-1; D is unclear. Trimming pared 0 bases from V and 9 bases from J, leaving 4 bases between. Germline lookup yields CDR1 SGHRS and CDR2 YFSETQ. The CDR3 sequence is 11 residues long. This chain's CDR3 is CASSLATEQFF. The CDR3, as DNA: TGCGCCAGCAGCTTGGCCACTGAGCAGTTCTTC.

The chain has TRBV11-2 and TRBJ1-1; a possible D gene is TRBD1 (6 bases). V lost 6 bases and J lost 1, with 12 bases in between. Germline CDR1 reads SGHAT; CDR2 reads FQNNGV. This CDR3 is 14 amino acids long. CDR3 loop: CASRTPRGNTEAFF. Written as DNA, the CDR3 is TGTGCCAGCAGGACTCCCAGGGGGAACACTGAAGCTTTCTTT.

The V and J genes are TRBV9 and TRBJ2-5, with TRBD1 identical over 10 bases. After removal of 3 bases from V and 5 bases from J, the junction contained 7 bases not matched to a gene. CDR1 SGDLS and CDR2 YYNGEE come from the germline V gene. The CDR3 runs 15 residues. The CDR3 nucleotides read TGTGCCAGCAGCGGCCGGACAGGGGGATTGGAGACCCAGTACTTC. Encoded protein: CASSGRTGGLETQYF.

V usage is TRBV27 and J usage is TRBJ2-1, with unresolved D. CDR1 is MNHEY and CDR2 is SMNVEV in the germline V gene (reference sequence). The CDR3 is made up of 16 amino acids. Trimming took off 0 bases at V and 0 bases at J, with 9 bases between the two ends. This chain's CDR3 is CASSLSLSNSYNEQFF. CDR3 bases: TGTGCCAGCAGTTTATCACTCTCCAACTCCTACAATGAGCAGTTCTTC.

V usage is TRBV6-5 and J usage is TRBJ1-1; the D gene is possibly TRBD1 (5 bases). This CDR3 comprises 14 residues. Germline CDR1 MNHEY, CDR2 SVGAGI. Trimming shortened V by 6 bases and J by 5 bases, and 16 bases separated the two germline ends. CDR3 nucleotide sequence: TGTGCCAGCAGCTCCCCCGTGGGGGGGACTGAAGCTTTCTTT. This gives the protein CASSSPVGGTEAFF.

The chain has TRBV27 and TRBJ2-7; D is possibly TRBD1 or TRBD2 (5 bases each). The CDR3 contains 15 residues. Germline CDR1 reads MNHEY; CDR2 reads SMNVEV (reference sequence). V dropped 6 bases and J dropped 1 base, with 16 bases sitting between them. The CDR3 region has the DNA TGTGCCAGCAGCTTACTAGGGACCCAATCCTACGAGCAGTACTTC. Translation: CASSLLGTQSYEQYF.

About this clone itself: The germline gene is not matched at one end of the junction; a read error may be the cause. CDR3 bases: TGCGCCAGCAGAGATTACAGGGGGCATGGGATCTTC. Translated: CASRDYRGHGIF. J is TRBJ2-1 and V is TRBV10-1; 9 positions match TRBD1. The CDR3 totals 12 residues. Germline CDR1 reads WNHNN; CDR2 reads SYGVQD (reference sequence).

This rearrangement joins TRBV11-2 to TRBJ2-7; D gene unclear. Trimming took 0 bases from V and 4 from J, leaving 1 base between them. This CDR3 contains 11 residues. CDR1 is SGHAT, CDR2 FQNNGV, per germline. In DNA form, the CDR3 reads TGTGCCAGCAGCTTAGAATACGAGCAGTACTTC. It encodes CASSLEYEQYF. The full variable domain, rest sourced from reference TRBV11-2 and TRBJ2-7, is EAGVAQSPRYKIIEKRQSVAFWCNPISGHATLYWYQQILGQGPKLLIQFQNNGVVDDSQLPKDRFSAERLKGVDSTLKIQPAKLEDSAVYLCASSLEYEQYFGPGTRLTVT.

The genes are TRBV19 and TRBJ2-7, with 10 positions matching TRBD1. The germline CDR1 and CDR2 sequences are LNHDA and SQIVND (reference sequence). The V segment lost 3 bases and the J segment 6 bases; nucleotides outside the gene matches: 8. The CDR3 sequence is 15 residues long. The CDR3 protein is CASSMPGTGASEQYF. CDR3 coding DNA: TGTGCCAGTAGTATGCCCGGGACAGGGGCAAGCGAGCAGTACTTC.

The chain is built from TRBV6-5 and TRBJ1-2; no firm D call. This CDR3 contains 13 residues. The V and J ends lost 6 bases and 3 bases respectively, with 11 bases between them. CDR1 and CDR2 from the germline V gene are MNHEY and SVGAGI. This chain's CDR3 is CASRRVRDYGYTF. CDR3 nucleotide sequence: TGTGCCAGCAGGCGGGTGAGGGACTATGGCTACACCTTC.

The rearrangement uses TRBV27 and TRBJ1-5; TRBD1 is a possible D gene (6 bases). V lost 4 bases to trimming and J lost 2 bases, with 9 bases between them. Per the germline V gene, CDR1 is MNHEY and CDR2 is SMNVEV (reference sequence). This CDR3 comprises 14 residues. CDR3 loop: CASSSQGRNQPQHF. The DNA for the CDR3 is TGTGCCAGCAGTTCGCAGGGGCGCAATCAGCCCCAGCATTTT.

This chain links TRBV19 with TRBJ1-5; 8 bases are shared with TRBD1. Germline V lookup: CDR1 LNHDA, CDR2 SQIVND (reference sequence). This CDR3 region has 13 residues. V trimming: 6 bases; J trimming: 3 bases; junction bases outside the gene matches: 1. The CDR3 here is CASRDRDNQPQHF. The DNA of the CDR3 is TGTGCCAGTAGGGACAGGGACAATCAGCCCCAGCATTTT.